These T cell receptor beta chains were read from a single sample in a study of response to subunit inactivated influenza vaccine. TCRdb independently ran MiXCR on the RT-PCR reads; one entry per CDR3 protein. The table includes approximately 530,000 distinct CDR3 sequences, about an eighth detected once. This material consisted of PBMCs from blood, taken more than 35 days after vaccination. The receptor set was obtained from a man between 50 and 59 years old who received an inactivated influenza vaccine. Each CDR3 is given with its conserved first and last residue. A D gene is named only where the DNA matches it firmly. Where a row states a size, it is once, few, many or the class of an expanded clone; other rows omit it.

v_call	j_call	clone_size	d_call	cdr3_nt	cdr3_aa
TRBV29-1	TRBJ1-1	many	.	TGCAGCGTTGGTCCTGCATTGAACACTGAAGCTTTCTTT	CSVGPALNTEAFF
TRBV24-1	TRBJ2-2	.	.	TGTGCCACCAGTGGTCGGGGCGCCGGGGAGCTGTTTTTT	CATSGRGAGELFF
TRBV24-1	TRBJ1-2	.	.	TGTGCCACCAGTGATGAACAGGGATATGGCTACACCTTC	CATSDEQGYGYTF
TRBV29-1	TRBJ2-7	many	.	TGCAGCGCTAGACAGTACTACGAGCAGTACTTC	CSARQYYEQYF
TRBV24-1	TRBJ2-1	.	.	TGTGCCACCAGTGATCCCTCTGGCCACAGAGGCTACAATGAGCAGTTCTTC	CATSDPSGHRGYNEQFF
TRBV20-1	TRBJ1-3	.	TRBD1	TGCAGTGCCCCAAGGGGGCGAACCATATATTTT	CSAPRGRTIYF
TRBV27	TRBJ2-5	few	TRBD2	TGTGCCAGCAGTCATACCCCCTCTAGCGGAAATGGGTGGGAGACCCAGTACTTC	CASSHTPSSGNGWETQYF
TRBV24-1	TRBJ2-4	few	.	TGTGCCACCAGTGGAACGGAAAACATTCAGTACTTC	CATSGTENIQYF
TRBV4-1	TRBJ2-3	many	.	TGCGCCAGTAGCCATTCAGGCACAGATACGCAGTATTTT	CASSHSGTDTQYF
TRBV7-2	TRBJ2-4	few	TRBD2	TGTGCCAGCAGCCCCCGACTAGCGGTAGCCAAAAACATTCAGTACTTC	CASSPRLAVAKNIQYF
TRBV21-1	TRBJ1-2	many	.	TGTGCCAGCAGCAAAGGAAGTCGGGACCAAACCTACTATGGCTACACCTTC	CASSKGSRDQTYYGYTF
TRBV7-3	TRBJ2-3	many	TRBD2	TGTGCCAGCAGCCCCCGGGGGGGCACAGATACGCAGTATTTT	CASSPRGGTDTQYF
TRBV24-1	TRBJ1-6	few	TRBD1	TGTGCCACCAGTGGTCGGACAGGGGTTGATAATTCACCCCTCCACTTT	CATSGRTGVDNSPLHF
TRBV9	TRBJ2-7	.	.	TGTGCCAGCAGCGTAGGGATGGGAGAAGGCTACGAGCAGTACTTC	CASSVGMGEGYEQYF
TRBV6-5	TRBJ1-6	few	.	TGTGCCAGCAGCCCATATGATTCACCCCTCCACTTT	CASSPYDSPLHF
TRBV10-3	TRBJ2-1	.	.	TGTGCCATCAGTGAGAATATAGCGGTAAACAATGAGCAGTTCTTC	CAISENIAVNNEQFF
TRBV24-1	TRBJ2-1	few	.	TGTGCCACCAGTGATTTAACAGGGAGCTCCTACAATGAGCAGTTCTTC	CATSDLTGSSYNEQFF
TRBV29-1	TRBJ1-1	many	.	TGCAGCGTTGCCCCCGGGTCAGGTAACACTGAAGCTTTCTTT	CSVAPGSGNTEAFF
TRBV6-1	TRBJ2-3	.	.	TGTGCCAGCAGTGACCATAGCACAGATACGCAGTATTTT	CASSDHSTDTQYF
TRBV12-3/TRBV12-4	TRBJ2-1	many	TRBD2	TGTGCCAGCAGTTTAGCGCTGGGACTAGAGTGGAATGAGCAGTTCTTC	CASSLALGLEWNEQFF
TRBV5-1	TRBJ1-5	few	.	TGCGCCACCACAGGGCCCCAACCTAATCAGCCCCAGCATTTT	CATTGPQPNQPQHF
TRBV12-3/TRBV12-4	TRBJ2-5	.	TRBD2	TGTGCCAGCAGTCCTCTAGCGGGGGGGCCGACAGAGACCCAGTACTTC	CASSPLAGGPTETQYF
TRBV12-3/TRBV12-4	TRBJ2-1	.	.	TGTGCCAGCAGACAACAAGACAGGAGCTCCTACAATGAGCAGTTCTTC	CASRQQDRSSYNEQFF
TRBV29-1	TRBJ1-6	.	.	TGCAGCGTGAGACCCGACGGAGCTAATTCACCCCTCCACTTT	CSVRPDGANSPLHF
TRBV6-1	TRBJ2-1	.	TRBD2	TGTGCCAGCAGTGGGACTAGCGGGGCCGGCAATGAGCAGTTCTTC	CASSGTSGAGNEQFF
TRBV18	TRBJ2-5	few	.	TGTGCCAGCTCACCATACGCGGAAGAGACCCAGTACTTC	CASSPYAEETQYF
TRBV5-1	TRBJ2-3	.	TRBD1	TGCGCCAGCAGCAGGACGCCGGGACAGCTCACAGATACGCAGTATTTT	CASSRTPGQLTDTQYF
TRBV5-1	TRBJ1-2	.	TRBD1	TGCGCCAGCAGCCAGCACAGGGGGACGGACTATGGCTACACCTTC	CASSQHRGTDYGYTF
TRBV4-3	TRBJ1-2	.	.	TGCGCCAGCAGCCAAGATTGGGCAGCATGGGGCTACACCTTC	CASSQDWAAWGYTF
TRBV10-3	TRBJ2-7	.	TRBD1	TGTGCCATCAGACCGGGACAGGACTACGAGCAGTACTTC	CAIRPGQDYEQYF
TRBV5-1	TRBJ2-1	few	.	TGCGCCTCACAGGAGGCCTCCTACAATGAGCAGTTCTTC	CASQEASYNEQFF
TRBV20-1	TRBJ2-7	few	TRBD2	TGCAGTGAAAAGTCCCAGCGGGGTGCCTACGAGCAGTACTTC	CSEKSQRGAYEQYF
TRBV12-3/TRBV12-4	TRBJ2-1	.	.	TGTGCCAGCAGTTTAGAGGCTGGCGGAAATGAGCAGTTCTTC	CASSLEAGGNEQFF
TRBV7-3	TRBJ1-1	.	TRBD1	TGTGCCAGCAGCCATTCCCCGGACAGGGGGCAGGGTGAAGCTTTCTTT	CASSHSPDRGQGEAFF
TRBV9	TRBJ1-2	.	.	TGTGCCAGCAGCGCCCGAGGGAATGGCTACACCTTC	CASSARGNGYTF
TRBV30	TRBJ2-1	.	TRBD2	TGTGCCTGGAGTCGATCACTAGCGGGAGGGCGCGATGAGCAGTTCTTC	CAWSRSLAGGRDEQFF
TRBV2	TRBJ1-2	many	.	TGTGCCAGCGGTCGAGGGGAGGGCTACACCTTC	CASGRGEGYTF
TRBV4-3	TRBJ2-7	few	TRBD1	TGCGCCAGCAGCCCGCGTACGACAGGGGAGCAGTACTTC	CASSPRTTGEQYF
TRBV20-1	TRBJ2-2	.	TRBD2	TGCAGTGCCCAGCGGGGGGCCAACACCGGGGAGCTGTTTTTT	CSAQRGANTGELFF
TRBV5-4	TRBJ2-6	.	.	TGTGCCAGCAGCTTGGACGGGTCGACTGGGGCCAACGTCCTGACTTTC	CASSLDGSTGANVLTF
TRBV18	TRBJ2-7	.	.	TGTGCCAGCTCAGGTCGTACAGGGCAGAGCGAGCAGTACTTC	CASSGRTGQSEQYF
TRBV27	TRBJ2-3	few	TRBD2	TGTGCCAGCAGTTTATTACGGGGGGGACCCACAGATACGCAGTATTTT	CASSLLRGGPTDTQYF
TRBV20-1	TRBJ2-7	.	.	TGCAGTGCTAGAGGGGACGGTCGCTCCGAGCAGTACTTC	CSARGDGRSEQYF
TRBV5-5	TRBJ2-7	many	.	TGTGCCAGCAGCTTGGAGTGGAACGGCTACGAGCAGTACTTC	CASSLEWNGYEQYF
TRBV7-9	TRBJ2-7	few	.	TGTGCCAGCAGCTTAGTCCCAGATACCTACGAGCAGTACTTC	CASSLVPDTYEQYF
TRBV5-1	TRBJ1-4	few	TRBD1	TGCGCCAGCAGCTTGGAACAGGGGAGGGAAAAACTGTTTTTT	CASSLEQGREKLFF
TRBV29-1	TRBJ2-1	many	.	TGCAGCGTTCGAGGCGGCGGCAATGAGCAGTTCTTC	CSVRGGGNEQFF
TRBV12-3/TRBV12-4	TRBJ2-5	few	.	TGTGCCAGCAGCTCGAAAATCCAAGAGACCCAGTACTTC	CASSSKIQETQYF
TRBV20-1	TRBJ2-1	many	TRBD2	TGCAGTAGCGGGACTCACAATGAGCAGTTCTTC	CSSGTHNEQFF
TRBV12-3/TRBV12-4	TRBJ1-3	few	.	TGTGCCAGCGGCTTAATAGCAAACACCATATATTTT	CASGLIANTIYF
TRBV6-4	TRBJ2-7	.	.	TGTGCCAGCTCAGAGGGGGCCGGGAGTCACTACGAGCAGTACTTC	CASSEGAGSHYEQYF
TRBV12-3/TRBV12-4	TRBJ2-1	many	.	TGTGCCAGCAGCCCCGGGGGTCGCGGGGATGAGCAGTTCTTC	CASSPGGRGDEQFF
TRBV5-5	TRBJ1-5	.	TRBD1	TGTGCCAGCAGCACGGGACAGGGGAATCATCAGCCCCAGCATTTT	CASSTGQGNHQPQHF
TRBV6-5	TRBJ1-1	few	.	TGTGCCAGCAGTTACTCGGGGCACCCGAACACTGAAGCTTTCTTT	CASSYSGHPNTEAFF
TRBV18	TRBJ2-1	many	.	TGTGCCAGCTCACCAACGGAAATTGAGCAGTTCTTC	CASSPTEIEQFF
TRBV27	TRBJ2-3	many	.	TGTGCCAGCAGTTTTGAGAGGGGTGGAACAGATACGCAGTATTTT	CASSFERGGTDTQYF
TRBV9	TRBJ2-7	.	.	TGTGCCAGCAGCGTAGGATCTGGCGCGCCCTACGAGCAGTACTTC	CASSVGSGAPYEQYF
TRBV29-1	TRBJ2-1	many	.	TGCAGCGTCTCGGCTTTAGGGGGTAGGGATGAGCAGTTCTTC	CSVSALGGRDEQFF
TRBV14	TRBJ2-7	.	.	TGTGCCAGCAGCCTCGTGGGGCAAGCGGACGTCTACGAGCAGTACTTC	CASSLVGQADVYEQYF
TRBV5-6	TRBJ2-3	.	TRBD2	TGTGCCAGCAGCTCGGACAGCCCTGGGACTAGCGGGAGCCCCACAGATACGCAGTATTTT	CASSSDSPGTSGSPTDTQYF